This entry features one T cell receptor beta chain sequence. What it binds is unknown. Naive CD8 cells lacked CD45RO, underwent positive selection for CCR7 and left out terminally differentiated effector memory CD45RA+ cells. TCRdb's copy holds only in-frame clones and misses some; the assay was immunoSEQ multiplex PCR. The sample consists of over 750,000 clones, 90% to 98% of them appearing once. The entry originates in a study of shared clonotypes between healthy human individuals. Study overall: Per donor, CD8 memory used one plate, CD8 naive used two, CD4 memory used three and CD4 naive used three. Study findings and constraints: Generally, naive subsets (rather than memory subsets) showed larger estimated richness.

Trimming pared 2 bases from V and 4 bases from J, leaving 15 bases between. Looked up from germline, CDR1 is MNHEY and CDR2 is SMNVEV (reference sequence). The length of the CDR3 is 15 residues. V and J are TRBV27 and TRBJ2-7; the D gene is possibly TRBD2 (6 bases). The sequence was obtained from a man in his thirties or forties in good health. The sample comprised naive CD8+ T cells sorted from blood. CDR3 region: CASSLKGGVGYEQYF. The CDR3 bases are TGTGCCAGCAGTTTAAAGGGCGGGGTCGGGTACGAGCAGTACTTC.